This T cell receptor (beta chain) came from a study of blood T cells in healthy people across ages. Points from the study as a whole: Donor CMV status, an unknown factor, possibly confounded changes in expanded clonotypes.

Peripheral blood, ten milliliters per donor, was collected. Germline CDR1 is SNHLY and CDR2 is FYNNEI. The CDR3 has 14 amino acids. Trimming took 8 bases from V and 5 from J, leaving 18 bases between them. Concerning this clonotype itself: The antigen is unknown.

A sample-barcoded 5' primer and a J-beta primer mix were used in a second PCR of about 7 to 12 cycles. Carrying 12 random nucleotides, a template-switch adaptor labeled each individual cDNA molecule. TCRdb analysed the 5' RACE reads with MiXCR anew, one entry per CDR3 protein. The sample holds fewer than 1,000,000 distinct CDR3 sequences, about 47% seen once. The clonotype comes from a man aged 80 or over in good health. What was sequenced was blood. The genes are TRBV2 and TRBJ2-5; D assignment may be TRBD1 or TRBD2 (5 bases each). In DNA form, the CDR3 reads TGTGCCAGCGCTACGGGACGCGCGGTGGAGACCCAGTACTTC. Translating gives CASATGRAVETQYF.